Described below is a single TCR beta chain sequence and its context. This clone has just one count. Its antigen remains unidentified. Per-base quality was not reported, and no clone a single base away is much larger than it. Donors formed part of the validation cohort, which comprised 95 to 150 subjects and was distinct from the first cohort of under 850 subjects. This record belongs to a study of cytomegalovirus exposure and HLA in healthy donors (dated by TCRdb to 2016 to 2017). Broadly, across the study: According to a later analysis, one platform produced both the roughly 120 validation repertoires and the 620 or so repertoires of the first cohort. A separate validation cohort of 100 to 150 different subjects was used in addition to the roughly 700-subject first cohort. The study was designed to test whether signatures of past pathogen exposure could be identified by cataloging public T cell receptors. To predict cytomegalovirus infection status, the study combined high-throughput TCR immunosequencing, statistical association of individual TCRs with disease status, and machine learning.

Summary of the overall study and its limitations: In a later analysis, TCRs clustered in the first cohort were found to also tend to co-occur in the 130 or so validation repertoires, with 85% to 95% of cluster scores above 0. In vitro tests confirmed that a few of the cytomegalovirus-associated TCR beta chains recognize cytomegalovirus antigens. The authors suggested that the approach could potentially be extended to other disease states and immunological phenotypes. Most TCR sequences were seen in very few donors, while some public TCRs were found in many individuals. All 120 or so repertoires were used to score co-occurrence in the validation cohort in a later analysis, because that analysis had no HLA typing for the cohort. Cytomegalovirus status was reported to be diagnosed by the classifier with high specificity and sensitivity in both the original and validation cohorts. The study listed 150 to 200 TCR beta chains as associated with cytomegalovirus.

Libraries were made using the immunoSEQ multiplex PCR assay. On the study's bioinformatics: A statistical classification framework was built to diagnose cytomegalovirus status from the catalog of TCR beta chain sequences. TCRdb re-hosts the immuneACCESS table, in-frame sequences only. Its copies lack some clones; in the studies checked, an unresolved V gene accounts for under half of them, and the cause for the rest is not known. V, J and clone size derive from that table, while D and trimming were established from the DNA sequence. The sample includes about 130,000 clones, with about 91% observed a single time. The ten top clones hold 0.95% to 1.3% of the sample. The CDR1 and CDR2 encoded by the germline V gene (reference sequence) are LNHNV and YYDKDF. From the cysteine through the phenylalanine, the CDR3 covers 13 amino acids. Left in the record is the CDR3 DNA by itself, 39 bases read in frame from the first base. The trim is 0 bases for V and 14 bases for J, with a gap of 14 bases between the germline ends.

The chain is made from TRBV15 and TRBJ2-1; TRBD1 is perhaps the D gene, given 7 matching bases. Sequenced: PBMCs. The receptor's source is a woman aged 18-29 years in good health and CMV-seronegative. CDR3 reads: CATSRDVDREEFF. In nucleotide form, the sequence is TGTGCCACCAGCAGAGACGTCGACAGGGAGGAGTTCTTC.